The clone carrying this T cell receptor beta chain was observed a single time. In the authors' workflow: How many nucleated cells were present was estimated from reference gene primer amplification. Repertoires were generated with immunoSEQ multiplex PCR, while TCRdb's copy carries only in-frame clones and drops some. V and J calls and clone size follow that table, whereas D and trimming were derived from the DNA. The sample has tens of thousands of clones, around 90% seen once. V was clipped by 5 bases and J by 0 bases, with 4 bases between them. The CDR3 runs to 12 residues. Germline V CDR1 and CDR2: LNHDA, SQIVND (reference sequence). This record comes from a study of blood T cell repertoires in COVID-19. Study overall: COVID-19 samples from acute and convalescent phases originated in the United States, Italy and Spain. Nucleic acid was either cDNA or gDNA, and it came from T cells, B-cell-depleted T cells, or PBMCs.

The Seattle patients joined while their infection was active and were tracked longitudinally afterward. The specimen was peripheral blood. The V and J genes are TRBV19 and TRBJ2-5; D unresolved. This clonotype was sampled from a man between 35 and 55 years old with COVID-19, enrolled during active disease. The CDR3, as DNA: TGTGCCAGTAGTTACAACCAAGAGACCCAGTACTTC. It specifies CASSYNQETQYF.